A selection of T cell receptor beta chains follows, all from one sample in a study of CD8 T cells in ankylosing spondylitis. MiXCR was run by TCRdb on the 5' RACE reads, yielding one entry per CDR3 protein. The sample holds about 800,000 distinct CDR3 sequences, approximately 12% seen once. The sequencing input was blood, either unsorted or a sorted T cell fraction (not recorded which). Source of these receptors: a male donor with ankylosing spondylitis. The CDR3 runs from the conserved cysteine through the conserved F or W. The order of the fields is clone size, D gene, V gene, J gene, CDR3 protein, CDR3 DNA. D genes are given only for firm matches. Size is omitted from some rows. Given values are once, few, many or a class for expanded clones.

size: few
D: TRBD1
V: TRBV7-2
J: TRBJ2-2
CDR3: CASSLSGQAHTGELFF
DNA: TGTGCCAGCAGCTTATCCGGACAGGCCCACACCGGGGAGCTGTTTTTT

size: few
D: .
V: TRBV20-1
J: TRBJ2-7
CDR3: CSARVPGGSYEQYF
DNA: TGCAGTGCGAGAGTTCCTGGGGGTTCCTACGAGCAGTACTTC

size: .
D: .
V: TRBV4-3
J: TRBJ2-2
CDR3: CASSQAVRAAGELFF
DNA: TGCGCCAGCAGCCAAGCAGTCCGAGCGGCCGGGGAGCTGTTTTTT

size: many
D: .
V: TRBV10-3
J: TRBJ2-5
CDR3: CAISGTRVGETQYF
DNA: TGTGCCATCAGTGGAACTCGGGTGGGAGAGACCCAGTACTTC

size: few
D: .
V: TRBV6-1
J: TRBJ2-2
CDR3: CASREGTSNTGELFF
DNA: TGTGCCAGCAGGGAAGGGACCTCGAACACCGGGGAGCTGTTTTTT

size: .
D: .
V: TRBV5-1
J: TRBJ2-7
CDR3: CASSTTTNEQYF
DNA: TGCGCCAGCAGCACCACGACGAATGAGCAGTACTTC

size: .
D: .
V: TRBV20-1
J: TRBJ2-7
CDR3: CSAPIRLEQYF
DNA: TGCAGTGCTCCGATCCGGTTGGAGCAGTACTTC

size: once
D: .
V: TRBV5-5
J: TRBJ1-2
CDR3: CASSRDLQTTNYGYTF
DNA: TGTGCCAGCAGCCGGGACTTACAGACAACTAACTATGGCTACACCTTC

size: .
D: TRBD2
V: TRBV20-1
J: TRBJ2-1
CDR3: CCARPWTSEHVNEQFF
DNA: TGCTGTGCTAGACCTTGGACTAGCGAACACGTTAATGAGCAGTTCTTC

size: .
D: TRBD1
V: TRBV5-5
J: TRBJ1-2
CDR3: CASSWDRPNYGYTF
DNA: TGTGCCAGCAGCTGGGACAGGCCTAACTATGGCTACACCTTC

size: .
D: TRBD2
V: TRBV7-9
J: TRBJ2-1
CDR3: CASWGGSSYNEQFF
DNA: TGTGCCAGCTGGGGAGGGAGCTCCTACAATGAGCAGTTCTTC

size: many
D: .
V: TRBV28
J: TRBJ2-3
CDR3: CASSSTGTDVDTQYF
DNA: TGTGCCAGCAGTTCGACCGGGACGGACGTTGATACGCAGTATTTT

size: few
D: .
V: TRBV29-1
J: TRBJ2-2
CDR3: CSVETGRVGTGELFF
DNA: TGCAGCGTTGAAACGGGTCGGGTAGGAACCGGGGAGCTGTTTTTT

size: .
D: TRBD1
V: TRBV6-1
J: TRBJ1-2
CDR3: CASTGGASYGYTF
DNA: TGTGCCAGCACAGGGGGCGCTTCCTATGGCTACACCTTC

size: .
D: .
V: TRBV5-4
J: TRBJ2-7
CDR3: CASSLPFRDEQYF
DNA: TGTGCCAGCAGCCTCCCTTTCCGAGACGAGCAGTACTTC

size: many
D: .
V: TRBV6-5
J: TRBJ1-6
CDR3: CASSYSTVSAYNSPLHF
DNA: TGTGCCAGCAGTTACTCGACGGTTTCAGCTTATAATTCACCCCTCCACTTT

size: many
D: TRBD1
V: TRBV6-5
J: TRBJ1-1
CDR3: CASSRGQTAFF
DNA: TGTGCCAGCAGCAGGGGGCAGACGGCTTTCTTT

size: .
D: TRBD2
V: TRBV10-3
J: TRBJ2-3
CDR3: CAISDRTSGGADTQYF
DNA: TGTGCCATCAGTGACCGTACTAGCGGGGGGGCAGATACGCAGTATTTT

size: .
D: TRBD2
V: TRBV6-1
J: TRBJ2-1
CDR3: CASSRRAGPTYNEQFF
DNA: TGTGCCAGCAGCCGAAGAGCGGGGCCTACATACAATGAGCAGTTCTTC

size: .
D: TRBD2
V: TRBV7-8
J: TRBJ2-6
CDR3: CASSPSGRATGANVLTF
DNA: TGTGCCAGCAGTCCTAGCGGGAGGGCCACGGGGGCCAACGTCCTGACTTTC

size: many
D: .
V: TRBV5-5
J: TRBJ2-1
CDR3: CASSQTTGFYNEQFF
DNA: TGTGCCAGCAGCCAAACGACAGGATTTTACAATGAGCAGTTCTTC

size: few
D: TRBD1
V: TRBV7-2
J: TRBJ1-2
CDR3: CASSLASTGLYGYTF
DNA: TGTGCCAGCAGCTTGGCGTCGACAGGGTTGTATGGCTACACCTTC

size: .
D: .
V: TRBV2
J: TRBJ1-2
CDR3: CASSELSYGYTF
DNA: TGTGCCAGCAGTGAACTCTCCTATGGCTACACCTTC

size: few
D: .
V: TRBV7-9
J: TRBJ2-7
CDR3: CASSFGASGEQYF
DNA: TGTGCCAGCAGCTTTGGGGCGTCGGGGGAGCAGTACTTC

size: .
D: .
V: TRBV9
J: TRBJ2-1
CDR3: CASSVDHWTYNEQFF
DNA: TGTGCCAGCAGCGTAGACCATTGGACCTACAATGAGCAGTTCTTC

size: .
D: TRBD2
V: TRBV7-9
J: TRBJ2-3
CDR3: CASSRGLGTAPDTQYF
DNA: TGTGCCAGCAGTCGCGGACTAGGTACGGCCCCAGATACGCAGTATTTT

size: .
D: TRBD2
V: TRBV20-1
J: TRBJ2-3
CDR3: CSAESSSGRAPDTQYF
DNA: TGCAGTGCCGAATCCTCTAGCGGGAGGGCTCCAGATACGCAGTATTTT

size: .
D: .
V: TRBV4-3
J: TRBJ1-3
CDR3: CASSQVISLGNTIYF
DNA: TGCGCCAGCAGCCAAGTTATCAGCCTTGGAAACACCATATATTTT

size: few
D: TRBD1
V: TRBV3-1
J: TRBJ2-7
CDR3: CASRGPGQGTYEQYF
DNA: TGTGCCAGCAGGGGGCCGGGACAGGGGACTTACGAGCAGTACTTC

size: few
D: .
V: TRBV4-1
J: TRBJ1-3
CDR3: CASSKGPGATGNTIYF
DNA: TGCGCCAGCAGTAAAGGTCCAGGGGCAACTGGAAACACCATATATTTT

size: .
D: .
V: TRBV4-2
J: TRBJ2-7
CDR3: CASSQGPLSSQYEQYF
DNA: TGTGCCAGCAGCCAAGGGCCGTTGTCCTCACAATACGAGCAGTACTTC

size: .
D: .
V: TRBV7-2
J: TRBJ2-1
CDR3: CASNSQGRGYNEQFF
DNA: TGTGCCAGCAACTCCCAGGGCAGGGGCTACAATGAGCAGTTCTTC

size: .
D: .
V: TRBV9
J: TRBJ2-3
CDR3: CASRSTGVLGTQYF
DNA: TGTGCCAGCAGATCGACGGGGGTCTTGGGTACGCAGTATTTT

size: .
D: .
V: TRBV7-6
J: TRBJ2-3
CDR3: CASSLAMSARGTDTQYF
DNA: TGTGCCAGCAGCTTAGCAATGAGCGCACGGGGCACAGATACGCAGTATTTT

size: many
D: .
V: TRBV29-1
J: TRBJ2-5
CDR3: CSVERGPPQYF
DNA: TGCAGCGTTGAAAGAGGGCCGCCCCAGTACTTC

size: many
D: .
V: TRBV12-3/TRBV12-4
J: TRBJ2-2
CDR3: CATEIRDHGGELFF
DNA: TGTGCCACCGAAATAAGGGATCATGGCGGGGAGCTGTTTTTT

size: few
D: TRBD1
V: TRBV5-1
J: TRBJ1-1
CDR3: CASSPSPDRKDTEAFF
DNA: TGCGCCAGCAGCCCTAGTCCGGACAGGAAGGACACTGAAGCTTTCTTT

size: .
D: .
V: TRBV5-8
J: TRBJ2-7
CDR3: CASSRVPTVEAYEQYF
DNA: TGTGCCAGCAGCAGAGTCCCGACGGTGGAGGCCTACGAGCAGTACTTC

size: few
D: .
V: TRBV20-1
J: TRBJ2-5
CDR3: CSARGVAEILETQYF
DNA: TGCAGTGCTAGAGGCGTTGCGGAGATCTTAGAGACCCAGTACTTC

size: many
D: TRBD2
V: TRBV25-1
J: TRBJ2-5
CDR3: CASSEAGAVHRETQYF
DNA: TGTGCCAGCAGTGAAGCGGGAGCGGTCCACAGGGAGACCCAGTACTTC

size: few
D: .
V: TRBV20-1
J: TRBJ1-2
CDR3: CSALDRHGYTF
DNA: TGCAGTGCTTTAGACAGACATGGCTACACCTTC

size: .
D: TRBD1
V: TRBV27
J: TRBJ2-7
CDR3: CASSSTGGISYEQYF
DNA: TGTGCCAGCAGTTCGACAGGGGGTATCTCCTACGAGCAGTACTTC

size: many
D: .
V: TRBV20-1
J: TRBJ1-6
CDR3: CSASRRDYNSPLHF
DNA: TGCAGTGCTAGTCGTAGGGACTATAATTCACCCCTCCACTTT

size: few
D: TRBD1
V: TRBV20-1
J: TRBJ1-1
CDR3: CSAREGTADEAFF
DNA: TGCAGTGCTAGAGAAGGGACAGCTGATGAAGCTTTCTTT

size: many
D: TRBD1
V: TRBV5-1
J: TRBJ1-1
CDR3: CASSPRTGMNTEAFF
DNA: TGCGCCAGCAGCCCCCGGACAGGAATGAACACTGAAGCTTTCTTT